This T cell receptor (beta chain) stems from a study of T cells after yellow fever vaccination. Study-wide context: The fractions with low cell numbers were processed using SMART-Seq v4 Ultra Low Input.

MiXCR, applied by TCRdb to the 5' RACE reads, yields one record per CDR3 protein. The data show roughly 190,000 distinct CDR3 sequences, 8% to 13% seen once. This clonotype came up a few times. This sequence was found in a man aged 18 to 29 who received the YFV17D yellow fever vaccine. The sequences come from CD8+ T cells sorted from PBMCs, collected 15 days after the yellow fever booster vaccination.

CDR3 nucleotide sequence: TGTGCCAGCAGCTTAGTAGAGAGGGACTTACGAGACGAGCAGTACTTC. It is translated as CASSLVERDLRDEQYF. The J gene is TRBJ2-7, the V gene TRBV7-8; weak D call: TRBD2 (6 bases). V lost 1 base, J lost 5 bases, and 18 bases lay in between. Looked up from germline, CDR1 is SGHVS and CDR2 is FQNEAQ. This CDR3 is built from 16 residues.